The 13 T cell receptor beta chains below all came from one sample that was sequenced in a study of cytomegalovirus exposure and HLA in healthy donors. Primers for the PCR totalled 60 Vbeta and 13 Jbeta. Libraries were prepared by immunoSEQ multiplex PCR; TCRdb keeps only in-frame clonotypes and omits some of them. The sample gives 100,000 to 150,000 clones, roughly 85% of which show up once; approximately 1.2% is in the top ten. Source material: PBMCs. The receptors derive from a boy younger than 18 in good health and CMV-seronegative.

The chain employs TRBV13 and TRBJ2-3; no clear D. Germline values: CDR1 PRHDT, CDR2 FYEKMQ (reference sequence). The CDR3 loop spans 14 amino acids. V gave up 5 bases and J gave up 0 bases, with 9 bases separating them. The CDR3 coding sequence is TGTGCCAGCAGCACTTCGCCCAGCACAGATACGCAGTATTTT. Its translation: CASSTSPSTDTQYF.

The chain is built from TRBV5-1 and TRBJ1-3; D unclear. Germline CDR1 reads SGHRS; CDR2 reads YFSETQ. The ends were cut back, 0 bases at V and 2 bases at J, with 6 bases in the middle. This CDR3 region has 14 residues. CDR3: CASSLGSTGNTIYF. For the CDR3, the DNA is TGCGCCAGCAGCTTGGGGAGTACTGGAAACACCATATATTTT.

This sequence joins TRBV5-4 and TRBJ1-1, with 10 bases lining up with TRBD1. The V and J ends lost 4 bases and 0 bases, in that order; junction bases with no gene match: 6. CDR3 length: 16 residues. Germline-derived CDR1 and CDR2 are SGHNT and YYREEE (reference sequence). CDR3 nucleotides: TGTGCCAGCAGCCCGGGACAGGGGAGGGTGAACACTGAAGCTTTCTTT. Amino acid sequence: CASSPGQGRVNTEAFF.

CDR3 nucleotide sequence: TGTGCCAGCAGCCGCGGACTAGCGGGAGGCGAGGAGCAGTACTTC. Translating it yields CASSRGLAGGEEQYF. The rearrangement joins TRBV5-4 to TRBJ2-7; TRBD2 agrees at 14 bases. CDR1 is SGHNT and CDR2 is YYREEE in the germline V gene (reference sequence). The CDR3 covers 15 residues. J was trimmed by 7 bases and V by 4 bases; bases with no gene match: 7.

The chain employs TRBV7-3 and TRBJ2-3; TRBD2 aligns across 12 bases. The junction had 8 bases not matched to a gene; V was cut back by 2 bases and J by 5 bases. The CDR3 contains 17 residues. The germline V gene has CDR1 SGHTA and CDR2 FQGTGA. This CDR3 is CASSLYGRGLAGDTQYF. The CDR3 DNA is TGTGCCAGCAGCTTATACGGGAGGGGACTAGCGGGAGATACGCAGTATTTT.

The chain uses TRBV27 and TRBJ2-3, with a weak D call TRBD1 (6 bases). The CDR3 is 13 residues long. Trimming stripped 6 bases from V and 5 bases from J, with 12 bases between. The germline V gene encodes CDR1 MNHEY and CDR2 SMNVEV (reference sequence). In nucleotides, the CDR3 is TGTGCCAGCAGAGGGCAGGGGAGAGATACGCAGTATTTT. This translates into CASRGQGRDTQYF.

This clone showed up just a few times. CDR3 nucleotide sequence: TGTGCCAGCAGCCAGTTATACAGGGGGAGGTCTAGGACTGAAGCTTTCTTT. Its translation: CASSQLYRGRSRTEAFF. This chain uses TRBV7-6 with TRBJ1-1, with 8 bases that match TRBD1. CDR1 SGHVS and CDR2 FNYEAQ come from the germline V gene. The CDR3 runs to 17 residues. V shed 5 bases, J shed 5 bases, and the junction held 16 bases outside the gene matches.

The chain couples TRBV5-1 to TRBJ2-5; 7 bases map to TRBD1. Germline lookup yields CDR1 SGHRS and CDR2 YFSETQ. CDR3 size: 15 residues. Germline trimming cut 3 bases from V and 4 bases from J; bases unmatched to any gene: 9. The CDR3: CASSSVPGQLETQYF. DNA of the CDR3: TGCGCCAGCAGCTCTGTCCCGGGACAGCTAGAGACCCAGTACTTC.

The V gene is TRBV29-1, the J gene TRBJ2-1; TRBD2 matches 9 bases. CDR3 size: 14 residues. Germline lookup yields CDR1 SQVTM and CDR2 ANQGSEA. V shed 1 base and J 9 bases; nucleotides not matched to a gene: 7. CDR3 in amino acids: CSVEGPISGGEQFF. The CDR3 bases are TGCAGCGTTGAAGGTCCTATTAGCGGGGGTGAGCAGTTCTTC.

V and J are TRBV7-9 and TRBJ1-5; D is ambiguous. The ends were cut back, 10 bases at V and 2 bases at J, with 9 bases in the middle. The CDR3 totals 12 residues. Per the germline V gene, CDR1 is SEHNR and CDR2 is FQNEAQ (reference sequence). For the CDR3, the DNA is TGTGCCACCTCTTTCGGCAATCAGCCCCAGCATTTT. The encoded protein is CATSFGNQPQHF.

The chain is built from TRBV6-6 and TRBJ1-4; TRBD1 aligns across 8 bases. The germline CDR1 and CDR2 sequences are MNHNY and SVGAGI (reference sequence). J gave up 7 bases and V 0 bases, and 7 bases lay outside the gene matches. The CDR3 is 16 residues long. CDR3 sequence: CASSYSNTGGSEKLFF. CDR3 sequence (DNA): TGTGCCAGCAGTTACTCGAACACAGGGGGGAGTGAAAAACTGTTTTTT.

The rearrangement joins TRBV7-6 to TRBJ2-2; D is unresolved. CDR3 length: 15 residues. In germline, CDR1 is SGHVS, CDR2 FNYEAQ. V was trimmed by 3 bases and J by 0 bases, leaving 8 bases between them. The CDR3 DNA sequence: TGTGCCAGCAGCTTTACCGGTGCGAACACCGGGGAGCTGTTTTTT. Its protein is CASSFTGANTGELFF.

The chain is built from TRBV9 and TRBJ2-1, with 8 bases fitting TRBD2. Germline assignment: CDR1 SGDLS and CDR2 YYNGEE. V was clipped by 4 bases and J by 7 bases; unmatched bases: 16. CDR3 length equals 17 residues. CDR3 residues: CASSPRVGVAGPNEQFF. The CDR3 DNA reads as TGTGCCAGCAGCCCCCGAGTTGGCGTAGCGGGGCCGAATGAGCAGTTCTTC.